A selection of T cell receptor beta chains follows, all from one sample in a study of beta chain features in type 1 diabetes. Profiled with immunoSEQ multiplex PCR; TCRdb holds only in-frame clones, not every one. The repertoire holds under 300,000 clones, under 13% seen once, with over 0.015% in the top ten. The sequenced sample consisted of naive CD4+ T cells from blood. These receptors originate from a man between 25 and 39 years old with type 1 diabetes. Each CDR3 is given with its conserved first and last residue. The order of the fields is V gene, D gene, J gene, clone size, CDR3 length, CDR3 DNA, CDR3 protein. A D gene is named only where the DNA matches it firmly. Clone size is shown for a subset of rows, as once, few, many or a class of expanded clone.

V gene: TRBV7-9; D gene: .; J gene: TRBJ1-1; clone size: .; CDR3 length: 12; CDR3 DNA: TGTGCCAGCAGCTATTTGGGCTCTGAAGCTTTCTTT; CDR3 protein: CASSYLGSEAFF
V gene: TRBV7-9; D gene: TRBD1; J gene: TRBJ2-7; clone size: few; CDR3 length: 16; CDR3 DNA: TGTGCCAGCAGCTCGAACCCGGGACAGGGGGCGAAGGAGCAGTACTTC; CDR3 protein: CASSSNPGQGAKEQYF
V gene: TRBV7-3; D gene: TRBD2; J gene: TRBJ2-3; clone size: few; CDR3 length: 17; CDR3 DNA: TGTGCCAGCAGCTTACTACCTAGCGGGGGCGGCACAGATACGCAGTATTTT; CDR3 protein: CASSLLPSGGGTDTQYF
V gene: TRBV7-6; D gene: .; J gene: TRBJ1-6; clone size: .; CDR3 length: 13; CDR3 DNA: TGTGCCAGCGGGCCGACGGGAAATTCACCCCTCCACTTT; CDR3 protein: CASGPTGNSPLHF
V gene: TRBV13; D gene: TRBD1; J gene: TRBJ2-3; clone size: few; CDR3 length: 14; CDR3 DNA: TGTGCCAGCAGCACCCGACAGGGCGAAGATACGCAGTATTTT; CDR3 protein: CASSTRQGEDTQYF
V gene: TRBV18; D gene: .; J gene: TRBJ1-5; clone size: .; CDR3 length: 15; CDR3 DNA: TGTGCCAGCTCACCGTCAACAGGTGTTAATCAGCCCCAGCATTTT; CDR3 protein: CASSPSTGVNQPQHF
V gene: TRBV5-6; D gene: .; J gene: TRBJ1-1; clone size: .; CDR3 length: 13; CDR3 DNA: TGTGCCAGCAGCTTGGATGGGAGAGCTCGAGCTTTCTTT; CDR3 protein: CASSLDGRARAFF
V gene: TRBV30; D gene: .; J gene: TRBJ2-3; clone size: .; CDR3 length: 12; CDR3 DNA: TGTGCCTGGGGGACTAGCACAGATACGCAGTATTTT; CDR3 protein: CAWGTSTDTQYF
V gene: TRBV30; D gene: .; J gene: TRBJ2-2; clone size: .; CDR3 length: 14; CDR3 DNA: TGTGCCTGGAGTAATGCAGGGAATACCGGGGAGCTGTTTTTT; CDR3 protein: CAWSNAGNTGELFF
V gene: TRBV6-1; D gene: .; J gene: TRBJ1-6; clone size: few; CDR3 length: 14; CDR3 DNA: TGTGCCAGCAGTATCTACTCCTATAATTCACCCCTCCACTTT; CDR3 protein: CASSIYSYNSPLHF
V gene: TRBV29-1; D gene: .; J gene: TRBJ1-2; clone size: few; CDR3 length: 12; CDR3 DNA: TGCAGCGTTCTAATCCACAGGGTCGGCTACACCTTC; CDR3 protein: CSVLIHRVGYTF
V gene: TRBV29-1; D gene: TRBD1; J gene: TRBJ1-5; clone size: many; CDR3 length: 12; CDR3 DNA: TGCAGCGCACGACAGGGGAACCAGCCCCAGCATTTT; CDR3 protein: CSARQGNQPQHF
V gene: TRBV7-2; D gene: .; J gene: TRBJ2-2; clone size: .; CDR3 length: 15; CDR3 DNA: TGTGCCAGCAGCCAGGGCCGGACGGACACCGGGGAGCTGTTTTTT; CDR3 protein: CASSQGRTDTGELFF
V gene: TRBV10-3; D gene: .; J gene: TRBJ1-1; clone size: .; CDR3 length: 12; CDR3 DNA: TGTGCCATCAGCTTGGACGGGTCGGGGGATTTCTTT; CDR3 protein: CAISLDGSGDFF
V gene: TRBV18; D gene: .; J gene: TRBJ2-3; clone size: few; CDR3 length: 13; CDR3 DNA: TGTGCCAGCTCACCCAGGGATGCAGATACGCAGTATTTT; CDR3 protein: CASSPRDADTQYF
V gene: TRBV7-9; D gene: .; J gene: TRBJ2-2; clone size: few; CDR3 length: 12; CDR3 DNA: TGTGCCAGCAGCTTGGGACATCGGGCGCTGTTTTTT; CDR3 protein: CASSLGHRALFF
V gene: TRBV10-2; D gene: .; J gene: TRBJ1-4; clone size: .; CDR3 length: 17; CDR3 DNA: TGCGCCAGCAGTGAGGCGGGTCCAGCTCCAACTAATGAAAAACTGTTTTTT; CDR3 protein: CASSEAGPAPTNEKLFF
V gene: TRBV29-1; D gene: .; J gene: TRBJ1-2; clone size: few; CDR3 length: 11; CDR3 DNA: TGCAGCGTCCTGACGGGGGATGGCTACACCTTC; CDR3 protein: CSVLTGDGYTF
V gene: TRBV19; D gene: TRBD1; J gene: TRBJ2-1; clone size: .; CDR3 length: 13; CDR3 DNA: TGTGCCAGTAACCCGGGACAGGACAATGAGCAGTTCTTC; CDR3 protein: CASNPGQDNEQFF
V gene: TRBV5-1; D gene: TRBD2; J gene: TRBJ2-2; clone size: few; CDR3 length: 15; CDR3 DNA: TGCGCCAGCAGCCCGCGGGGGGTGAACACCGGGGAGCTGTTTTTT; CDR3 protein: CASSPRGVNTGELFF
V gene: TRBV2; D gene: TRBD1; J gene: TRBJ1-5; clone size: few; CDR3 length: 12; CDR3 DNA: TGTGCCAGCAGCGGGACAGGGCAGCCCCAGCATTTT; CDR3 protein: CASSGTGQPQHF
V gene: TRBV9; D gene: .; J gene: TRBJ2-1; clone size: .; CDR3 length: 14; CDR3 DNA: TGTGCCAGCAGCTCGCCGGCCCGACGGGATGAGCAGTTCTTC; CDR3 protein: CASSSPARRDEQFF
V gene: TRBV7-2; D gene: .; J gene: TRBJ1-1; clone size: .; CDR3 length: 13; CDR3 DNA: TGTGCCAGCAGCTTAGACCCAGACACTGAAGCTTTCTTT; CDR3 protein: CASSLDPDTEAFF
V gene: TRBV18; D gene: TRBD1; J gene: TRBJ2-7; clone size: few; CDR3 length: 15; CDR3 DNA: TGTGCCAGCTCACTAGCCGGACAGGGAAGGCACGAGCAGTACTTC; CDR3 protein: CASSLAGQGRHEQYF
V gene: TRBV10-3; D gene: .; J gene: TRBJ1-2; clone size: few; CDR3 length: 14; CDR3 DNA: TGTGCCATCAGTGAGTCCGAGCCGAACTATGGCTACACCTTC; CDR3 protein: CAISESEPNYGYTF
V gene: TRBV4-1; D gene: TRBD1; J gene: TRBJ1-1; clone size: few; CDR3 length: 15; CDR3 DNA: TGCGCCAGCAGCCAAGGGACAGGGGGCCGTTCTGGCTCTTTCTTT; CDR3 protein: CASSQGTGGRSGSFF
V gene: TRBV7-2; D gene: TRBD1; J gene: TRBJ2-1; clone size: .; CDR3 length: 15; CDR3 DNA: TGTGCCAGCAGTCCCCGGGACAGGGGTTACAATGAGCAGTTCTTC; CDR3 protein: CASSPRDRGYNEQFF
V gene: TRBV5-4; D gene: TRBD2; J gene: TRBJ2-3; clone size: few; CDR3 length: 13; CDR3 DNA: TGTGCCAGCACCGCCGGGGGGGAAGATACGCAGTATTTT; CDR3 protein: CASTAGGEDTQYF
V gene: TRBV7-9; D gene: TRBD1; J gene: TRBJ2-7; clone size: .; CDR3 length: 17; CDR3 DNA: TGTGCCAGCAGCCCCACGAGGCGACAGGGGGCTACCTACGAGCAGTACTTC; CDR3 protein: CASSPTRRQGATYEQYF
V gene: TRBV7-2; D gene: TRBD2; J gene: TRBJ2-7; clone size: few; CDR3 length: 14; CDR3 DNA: TGTGCCAGCAGCTTAGATAGCGGGGTCCACGAGCAGTACTTC; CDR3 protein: CASSLDSGVHEQYF
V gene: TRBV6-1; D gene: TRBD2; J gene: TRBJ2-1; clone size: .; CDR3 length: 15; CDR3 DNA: TGTGCCAGCAGTGACGTAGCGGGGGGCTACAATGAGCAGTTCTTC; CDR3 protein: CASSDVAGGYNEQFF
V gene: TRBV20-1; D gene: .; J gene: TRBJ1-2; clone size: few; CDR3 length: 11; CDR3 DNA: TGCAGTGCGGCCAATAACTATGGCTACACCTTC; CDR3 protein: CSAANNYGYTF
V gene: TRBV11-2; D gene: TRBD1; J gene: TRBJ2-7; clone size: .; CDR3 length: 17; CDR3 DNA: TGTGCCAGCAGCTTAGCTTTCTCGGACAGGGGGCGCCACGAGCAGTACTTC; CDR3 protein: CASSLAFSDRGRHEQYF
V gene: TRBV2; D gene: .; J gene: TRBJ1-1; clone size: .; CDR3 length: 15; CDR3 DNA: TGTGCCAGCAGTGAGAGGGGAGGGGCGAACACTGAAGCTTTCTTT; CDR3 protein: CASSERGGANTEAFF
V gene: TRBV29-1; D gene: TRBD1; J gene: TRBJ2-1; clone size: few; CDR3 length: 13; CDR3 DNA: TGCAGCGTTGGGGGGACAGGGGGGCGTGAGCAGTTCTTC; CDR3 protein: CSVGGTGGREQFF
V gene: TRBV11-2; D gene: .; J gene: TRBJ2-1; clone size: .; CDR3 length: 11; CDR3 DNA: TGTGCCAGCGGAGACTACAATGAGCAGTTCTTC; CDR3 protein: CASGDYNEQFF
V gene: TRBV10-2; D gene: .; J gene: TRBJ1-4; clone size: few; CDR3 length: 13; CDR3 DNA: TGCGCCAGCAGAAGTCGGGGAAATGAAAAACTGTTTTTT; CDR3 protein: CASRSRGNEKLFF
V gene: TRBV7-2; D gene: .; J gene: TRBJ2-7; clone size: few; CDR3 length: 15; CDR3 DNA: TGTGCCAGCAGCTTAGTTTCGGTCCCCTCCTACGAGCAGTACTTC; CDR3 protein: CASSLVSVPSYEQYF
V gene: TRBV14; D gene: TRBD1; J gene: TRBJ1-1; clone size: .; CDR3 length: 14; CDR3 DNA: TGTGCCAGCAGCCGACTAGGGGGCGAGACTGAAGCTTTCTTT; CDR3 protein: CASSRLGGETEAFF
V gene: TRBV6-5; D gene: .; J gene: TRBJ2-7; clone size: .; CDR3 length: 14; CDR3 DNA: TGTGCCAGCAGAGACAGCATATCCTCCTACGAGCAGTACTTC; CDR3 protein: CASRDSISSYEQYF
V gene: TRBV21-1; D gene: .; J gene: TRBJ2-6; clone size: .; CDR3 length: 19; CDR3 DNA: TGTGCCAGCAGTCCACCGGGACAGGGGGAATCGGCTGGGGCCAACGTCCTGACTTTC; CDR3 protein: CASSPPGQGESAGANVLTF
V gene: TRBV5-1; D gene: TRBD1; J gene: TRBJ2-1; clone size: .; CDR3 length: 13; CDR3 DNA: TGCGCCAGCAGCTTGGGACAGGGCAATGAGCAGTTCTTC; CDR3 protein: CASSLGQGNEQFF
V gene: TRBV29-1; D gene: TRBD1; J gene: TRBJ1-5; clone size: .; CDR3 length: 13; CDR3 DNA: TGCAGCGGGCAGGGGGCCCGAGGGGGGCCCCAGCATTTT; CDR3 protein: CSGQGARGGPQHF
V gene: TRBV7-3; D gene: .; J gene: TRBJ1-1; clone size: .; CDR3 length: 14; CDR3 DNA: TGTGCCAGCAGCGTCGGACACAAGAACACTGAAGCTTTCTTT; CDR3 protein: CASSVGHKNTEAFF
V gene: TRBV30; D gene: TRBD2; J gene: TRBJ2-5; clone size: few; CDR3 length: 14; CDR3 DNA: TGTGCCGGGAGGGGCGCGGGGAGCCAAGAGACCCAGTACTTC; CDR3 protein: CAGRGAGSQETQYF
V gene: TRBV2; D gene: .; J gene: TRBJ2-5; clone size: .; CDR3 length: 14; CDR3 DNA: TGTGCCAGCAGCCTCGAAGAGGCCCTGGAGACCCAGTACTTC; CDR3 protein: CASSLEEALETQYF
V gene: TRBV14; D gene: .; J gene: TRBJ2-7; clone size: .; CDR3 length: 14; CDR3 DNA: TGTGCCAGCAGCCACCGGGACATCGTCTACGAGCAGTACTTC; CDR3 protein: CASSHRDIVYEQYF
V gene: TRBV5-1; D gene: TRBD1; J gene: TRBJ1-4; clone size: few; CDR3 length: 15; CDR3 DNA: TGCGCCAGCAGCTTGGCCGGGACAGGGGAGGAAAAACTGTTTTTT; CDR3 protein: CASSLAGTGEEKLFF
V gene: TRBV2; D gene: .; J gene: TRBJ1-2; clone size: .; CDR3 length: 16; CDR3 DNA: TGTGCCAGCACCGGAGGGTATATTGGACTGAGCTATGGCTACACCTTC; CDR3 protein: CASTGGYIGLSYGYTF
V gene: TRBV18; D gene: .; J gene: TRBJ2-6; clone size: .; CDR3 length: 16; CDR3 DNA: TGTGCCAGCTCACCGAGAACGGGGGCTGGGGCCAACGTCCTGACTTTC; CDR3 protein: CASSPRTGAGANVLTF
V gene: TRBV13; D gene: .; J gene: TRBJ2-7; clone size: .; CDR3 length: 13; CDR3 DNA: TGTGCCAGCAGCTTTCAGGGGTCCCACGAGCAGTACTTC; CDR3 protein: CASSFQGSHEQYF
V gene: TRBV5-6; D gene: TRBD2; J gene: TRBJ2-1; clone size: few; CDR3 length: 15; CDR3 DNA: TGTGCCAGCAGCCCGCGGGGGGGCCTATTTAATGAGCAGTTCTTC; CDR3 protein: CASSPRGGLFNEQFF
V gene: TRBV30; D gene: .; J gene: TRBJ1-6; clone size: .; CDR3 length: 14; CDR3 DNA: TGTGCCTGGAGTTTTGGGCACGGAAATTCACCCCTCCACTTT; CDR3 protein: CAWSFGHGNSPLHF
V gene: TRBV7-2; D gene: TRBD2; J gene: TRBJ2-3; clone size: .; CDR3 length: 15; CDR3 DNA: TGTGCCAGCAGCGCTTTAGCGGGGGGGGAGGGTACGCAGTATTTT; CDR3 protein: CASSALAGGEGTQYF